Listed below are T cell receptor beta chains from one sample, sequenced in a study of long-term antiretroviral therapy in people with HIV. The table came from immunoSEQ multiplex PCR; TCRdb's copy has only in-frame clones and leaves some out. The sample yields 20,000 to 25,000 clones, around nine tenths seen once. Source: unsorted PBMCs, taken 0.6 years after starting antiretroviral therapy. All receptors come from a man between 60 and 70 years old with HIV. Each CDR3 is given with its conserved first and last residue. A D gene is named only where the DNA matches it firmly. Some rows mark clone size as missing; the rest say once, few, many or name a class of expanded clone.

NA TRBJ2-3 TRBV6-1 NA TGTGCCAGCAGTCTCAGAGCAGATACGCAGTATTTT CASSLRADTQYF
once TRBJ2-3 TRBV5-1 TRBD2 TGCGCCAGCAGCTTGGCGACCAGCGGGGGAGCGGATACGCAGTATTTT CASSLATSGGADTQYF
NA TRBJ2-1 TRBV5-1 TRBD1 TGCGCCAGCAGCTTGGAGGGACAGGTAAACTACAATGAGCAGTTCTTC CASSLEGQVNYNEQFF
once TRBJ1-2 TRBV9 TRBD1 TGTGCCAGCAGAGGACAGGATGGAAACTATGGCTACACCTTC CASRGQDGNYGYTF
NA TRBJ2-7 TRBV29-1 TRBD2 TGCAGCGTTTCTAGCGGGAGGTCGGACGAGCAGTACTTC CSVSSGRSDEQYF
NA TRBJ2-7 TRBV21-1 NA TGTGCCAGCAGCAAAGAGGAGGGGGCGGGAATCTCCTACGAGCAGTACTTC CASSKEEGAGISYEQYF
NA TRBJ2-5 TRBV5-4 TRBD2 TGTGCCAGCAGCTTGACTAGCGGGCGGGCCCAAGAGACCCAGTACTTC CASSLTSGRAQETQYF
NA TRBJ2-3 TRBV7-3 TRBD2 TGTGCCAGCAGACGGGAGGTTGGCGATACGCAGTATTTT CASRREVGDTQYF
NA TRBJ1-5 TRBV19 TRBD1 TGTGCCACCTGGACAGGGGGTTTTTTTCAGCCCCAGCATTTT CATWTGGFFQPQHF
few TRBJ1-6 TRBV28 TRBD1 TGTGCCAGCAGCCCGGGGACAGGGGGGTATTCACCCCTCCACTTT CASSPGTGGYSPLHF
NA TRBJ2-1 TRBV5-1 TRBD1 TGCGCCAGCAGCTTGGATGGGACAGGACTCTACAATGAGCAGTTCTTC CASSLDGTGLYNEQFF
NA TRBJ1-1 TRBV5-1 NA TGCGCCAGCAGCTTGGATCGGGGGCCTTACACTGAAGCTTTCTTT CASSLDRGPYTEAFF
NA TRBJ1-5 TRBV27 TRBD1 TGTGCCAGCAGTTTATGGGGACAGGGGGCCCTTATGAATCAGCCCCAGCATTTT CASSLWGQGALMNQPQHF
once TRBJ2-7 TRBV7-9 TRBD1 TGTGCCAGCAGCCACAGGGGGGTGGGCGAGCAGTACTTC CASSHRGVGEQYF
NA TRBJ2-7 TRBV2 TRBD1 TGTGCCAGCAGTGAGCTGACAGGGGGAGGGGGCGAGCAGTACTTC CASSELTGGGGEQYF
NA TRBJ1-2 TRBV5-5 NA TGTGCCAGCAGCTTGAGTGGGGCGCAAAACTATGGCTACACCTTC CASSLSGAQNYGYTF
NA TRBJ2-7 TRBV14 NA TGTGCCAGCAGCCAAGAATCGCCAGTCGATGAATACGGGCCCCCCCTAGGGACCTACGAGCAGTACTTC CASSQESPVDEYGPPLGTYEQYF
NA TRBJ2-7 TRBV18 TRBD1 TGTGCCAGCTCACCCTCCCTGACAGGGGCCCTCGAGCAGTACTTC CASSPSLTGALEQYF
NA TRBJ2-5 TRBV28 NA TGTGCCAGCAGTAGGAGCCTCGGGACCCAGTACTTC CASSRSLGTQYF
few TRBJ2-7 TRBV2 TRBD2 TGTGCCACGGTAGCGGGGAGCTCCTACGAGCAGTACTTC CATVAGSSYEQYF
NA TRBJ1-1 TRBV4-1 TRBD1 TGCGCCAGCAGCCAAGACGAAGAACGAAAGAGGACAGGGCGAACTGAAGCTTTCTTT CASSQDEERKRTGRTEAFF
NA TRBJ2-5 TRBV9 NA TGTGCCAGCAGCGACCCGGGGGAGACCCAGTACTTC CASSDPGETQYF
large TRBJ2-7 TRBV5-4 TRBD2 TGTGCCAGCAGCTTGACGGGGGGGCCGGCCTACGAGCAGTACTTC CASSLTGGPAYEQYF
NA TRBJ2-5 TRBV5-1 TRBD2 TGCGCCAGCAGCAAAGGACTAGCGGGGTATCAAGAGACCCAGTACTTC CASSKGLAGYQETQYF
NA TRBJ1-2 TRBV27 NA TGTGCCAGCAGTTTATCGTGGGGGGCTGTATATGGCTACACCTTC CASSLSWGAVYGYTF
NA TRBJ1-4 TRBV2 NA TGTGCCAGGATGGAATGGGAGGGGGAAAAACTGTTTTTT CARMEWEGEKLFF
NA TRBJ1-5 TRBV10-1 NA TGCGCCAGCAGTGAGGGTGAGTATAGCAATCAGCCCCAGCATTTT CASSEGEYSNQPQHF
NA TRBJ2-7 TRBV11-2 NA TGTGCCAGCAGCCTAGATCCTTTCCTCTACGAGCAGTACTTC CASSLDPFLYEQYF
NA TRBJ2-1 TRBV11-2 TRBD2 TGTGCCAGCAGACGACTAGCGGCCTACAATGAGCAGTTCTTC CASRRLAAYNEQFF
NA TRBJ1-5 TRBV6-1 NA TGTGCCAGCGGGGTGGCCGACAGGTTAAATCAGCCCCAGCATTTT CASGVADRLNQPQHF
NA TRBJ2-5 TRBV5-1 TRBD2 TGCGCCAGCAGCTTGGCCAGCGGGGGGGCTTGGGATGAGACCCAGTACTTC CASSLASGGAWDETQYF
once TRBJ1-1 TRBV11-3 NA TGTGCCAGCAGCTTAGGTCGAGGGCAGGACACTGAAGCTTTCTTT CASSLGRGQDTEAFF
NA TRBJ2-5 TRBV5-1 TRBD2 TGCGCCAGCAGCTTCGGACTAGCGGGGGGTCGAGAGACCCAGTACTTC CASSFGLAGGRETQYF
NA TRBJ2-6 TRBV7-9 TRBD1 TGTGCCAGCAGCCCGACAGGGGGCAGGACTGGGGCCAACGTCCTGACTTTC CASSPTGGRTGANVLTF
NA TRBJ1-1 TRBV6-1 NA TGTGCCAGCTCTTCGACCCTTGGGCCTGAAGCTTTCTTT CASSSTLGPEAFF
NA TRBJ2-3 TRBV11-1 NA TGTGCCAGCAGCTTAGTAGGGACCCTAGATACGCAGTATTTT CASSLVGTLDTQYF
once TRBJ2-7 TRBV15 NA TGTGCCACCAGCAGAGGCATCTTAGACTACGAGCAGTACTTC CATSRGILDYEQYF
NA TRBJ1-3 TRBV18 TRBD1 TGTGCCAGCTCACCACCGGGGACAGAACACTCTGGAAACACCATATATTTT CASSPPGTEHSGNTIYF
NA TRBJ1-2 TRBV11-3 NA TGTGCCAGCAGGGGCAGGGGAGACTATGGCTACACCTTC CASRGRGDYGYTF
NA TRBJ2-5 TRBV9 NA TGTGCCAGCAGCCCAGAACTTAGAGCTCAAGAGACCCAGTACTTC CASSPELRAQETQYF
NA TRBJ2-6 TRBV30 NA TGTGCCTGGAGTGGAGGACGCTCCAACGTCCTGACTTTC CAWSGGRSNVLTF
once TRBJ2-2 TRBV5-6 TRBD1 TGTGCCAGCAGCGCCCTCCGGGACAGGGGGCGGGACACCGGGGAGCTGTTTTTT CASSALRDRGRDTGELFF
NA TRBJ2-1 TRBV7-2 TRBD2 TGTGCCAGCAGCCCGAGGACTAGCGGGGGGCCCGAGCAGTTCTTC CASSPRTSGGPEQFF